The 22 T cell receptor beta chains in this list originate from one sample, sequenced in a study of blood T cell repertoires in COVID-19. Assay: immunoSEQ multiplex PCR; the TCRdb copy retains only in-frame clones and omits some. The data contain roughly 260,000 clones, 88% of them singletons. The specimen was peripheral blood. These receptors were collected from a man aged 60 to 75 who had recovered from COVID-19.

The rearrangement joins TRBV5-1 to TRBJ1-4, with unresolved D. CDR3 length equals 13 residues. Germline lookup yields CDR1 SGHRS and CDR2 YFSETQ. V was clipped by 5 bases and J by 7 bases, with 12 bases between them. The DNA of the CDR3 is TGCGCCAGCAGATGGTCCGGGGTTGAAAAACTGTTTTTT. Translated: CASRWSGVEKLFF.

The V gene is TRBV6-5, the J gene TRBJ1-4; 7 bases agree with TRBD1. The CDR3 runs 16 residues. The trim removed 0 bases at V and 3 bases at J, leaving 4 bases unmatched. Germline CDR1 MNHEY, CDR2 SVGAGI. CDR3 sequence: CASSYSGTASNEKLFF. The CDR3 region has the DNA TGTGCCAGCAGTTACTCGGGGACAGCGTCTAATGAAAAACTGTTTTTT.

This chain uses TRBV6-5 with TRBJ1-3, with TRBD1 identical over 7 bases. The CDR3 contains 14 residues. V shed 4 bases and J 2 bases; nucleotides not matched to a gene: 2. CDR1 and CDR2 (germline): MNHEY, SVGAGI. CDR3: CASSSDRAGNTIYF. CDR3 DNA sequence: TGTGCCAGCAGTTCTGACAGGGCTGGAAACACCATATATTTT.

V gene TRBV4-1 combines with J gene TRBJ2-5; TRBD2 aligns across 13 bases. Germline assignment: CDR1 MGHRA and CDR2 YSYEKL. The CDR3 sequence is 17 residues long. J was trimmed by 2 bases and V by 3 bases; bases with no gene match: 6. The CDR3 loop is CASSQDGTSGAQETQYF. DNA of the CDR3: TGCGCCAGCAGCCAGGACGGGACTAGCGGGGCACAAGAGACCCAGTACTTC.

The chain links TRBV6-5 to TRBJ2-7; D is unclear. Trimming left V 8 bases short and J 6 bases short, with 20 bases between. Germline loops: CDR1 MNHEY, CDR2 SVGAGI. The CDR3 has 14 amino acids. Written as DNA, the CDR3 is TGTGCCAGCTCTTACCAGCGCACCCCCCTCGAGCAGTACTTC. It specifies CASSYQRTPLEQYF.

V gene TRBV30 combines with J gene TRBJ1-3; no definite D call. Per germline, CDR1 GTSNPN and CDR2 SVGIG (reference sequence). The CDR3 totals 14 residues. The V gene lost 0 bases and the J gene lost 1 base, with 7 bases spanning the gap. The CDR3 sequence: CAWSVAPSGNTIYF. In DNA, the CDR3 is TGTGCCTGGAGTGTAGCGCCTTCTGGAAACACCATATATTTT. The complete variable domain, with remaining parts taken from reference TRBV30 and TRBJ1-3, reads SQTIHQWPATLVQPVGSPLSLECTVEGTSNPNLYWYRQAAGRGLQLLFYSVGIGQISSEVPQNLSASRPQDRQFILSSKKLLLSDSGFYLCAWSVAPSGNTIYFGEGSWLTVV.

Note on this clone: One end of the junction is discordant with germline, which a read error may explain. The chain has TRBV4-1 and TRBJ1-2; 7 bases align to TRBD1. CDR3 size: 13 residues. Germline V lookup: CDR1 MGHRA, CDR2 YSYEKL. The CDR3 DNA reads TGCGCCACCCCGAGTAACAGGGGCCTGCTAGCCTTCTTC. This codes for CATPSNRGLLAFF.

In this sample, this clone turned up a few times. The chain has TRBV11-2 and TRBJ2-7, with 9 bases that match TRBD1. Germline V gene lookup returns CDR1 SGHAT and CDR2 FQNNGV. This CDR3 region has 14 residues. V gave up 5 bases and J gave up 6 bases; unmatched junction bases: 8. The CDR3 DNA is TGTGCCAGCAGCCTGACAGGGGGGGTAGTCGAGCAGTACTTC. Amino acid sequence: CASSLTGGVVEQYF.

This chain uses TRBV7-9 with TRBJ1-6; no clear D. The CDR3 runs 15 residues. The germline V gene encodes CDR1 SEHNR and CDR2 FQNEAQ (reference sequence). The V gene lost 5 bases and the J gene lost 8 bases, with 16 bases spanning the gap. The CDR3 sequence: CASSAPGLSYSPLHF. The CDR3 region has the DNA TGTGCCAGCAGCGCCCCCGGACTCTCCTATTCACCCCTCCACTTT.

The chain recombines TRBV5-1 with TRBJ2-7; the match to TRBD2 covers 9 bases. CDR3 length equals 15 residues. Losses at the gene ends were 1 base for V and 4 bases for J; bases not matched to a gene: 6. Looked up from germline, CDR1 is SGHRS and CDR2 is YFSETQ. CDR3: CASSLISSGEYEQYF. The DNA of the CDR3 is TGCGCCAGCAGCTTGATTTCTAGCGGGGAGTACGAGCAGTACTTC.

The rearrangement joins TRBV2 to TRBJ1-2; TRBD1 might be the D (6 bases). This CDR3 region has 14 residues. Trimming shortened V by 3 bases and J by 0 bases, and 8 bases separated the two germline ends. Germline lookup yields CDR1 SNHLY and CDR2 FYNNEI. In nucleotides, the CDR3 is TGTGCCAGCAGTGACAGGGGCGCTAACTATGGCTACACCTTC. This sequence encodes CASSDRGANYGYTF.

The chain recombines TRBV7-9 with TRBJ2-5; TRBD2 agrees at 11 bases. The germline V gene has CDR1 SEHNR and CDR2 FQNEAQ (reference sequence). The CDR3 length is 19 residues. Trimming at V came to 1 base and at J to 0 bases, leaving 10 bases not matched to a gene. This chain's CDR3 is CASSLGGGGTSGYQETQYF. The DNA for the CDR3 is TGTGCCAGCAGCTTAGGAGGGGGTGGGACTAGCGGCTACCAAGAGACCCAGTACTTC.

CDR3 bases: TGCAGCGTTGACCAATATGTCGACAGGACCGCTGAAGCTTTCTTT. As protein: CSVDQYVDRTAEAFF. The chain is built from TRBV29-1 and TRBJ1-1; TRBD1 is a possible D gene (6 bases). CDR3 length: 15 residues. Trimming took 3 bases from V and 6 from J, leaving 20 bases between them. CDR1 is SQVTM, CDR2 ANQGSEA, per germline.

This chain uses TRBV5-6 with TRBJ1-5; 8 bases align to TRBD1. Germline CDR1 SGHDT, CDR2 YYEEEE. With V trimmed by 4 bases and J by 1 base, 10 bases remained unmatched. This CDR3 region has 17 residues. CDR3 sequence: CASSLLQGATSNQPQHF. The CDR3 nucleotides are TGTGCCAGCAGCCTCCTCCAGGGGGCAACGAGCAATCAGCCCCAGCATTTT.

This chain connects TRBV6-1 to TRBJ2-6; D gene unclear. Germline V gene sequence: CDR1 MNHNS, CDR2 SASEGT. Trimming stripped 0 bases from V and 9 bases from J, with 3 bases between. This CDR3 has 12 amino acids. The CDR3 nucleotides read TGTGCCAGCAGTGAAGCCCTCAACGTCCTGACTTTC. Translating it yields CASSEALNVLTF.

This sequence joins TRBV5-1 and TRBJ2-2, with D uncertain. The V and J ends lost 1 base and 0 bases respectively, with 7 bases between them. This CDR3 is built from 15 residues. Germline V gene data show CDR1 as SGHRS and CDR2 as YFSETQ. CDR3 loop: CASSLSQANTGELFF. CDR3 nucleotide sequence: TGCGCCAGCAGCTTGAGTCAGGCGAACACCGGGGAGCTGTTTTTT.

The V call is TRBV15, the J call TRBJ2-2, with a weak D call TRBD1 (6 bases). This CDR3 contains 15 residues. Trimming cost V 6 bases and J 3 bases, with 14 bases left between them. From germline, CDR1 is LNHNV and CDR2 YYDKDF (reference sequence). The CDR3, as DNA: TGTGCCACCAGATGGGGGCGAGGGGACACCGGGGAGCTGTTTTTT. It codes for CATRWGRGDTGELFF.

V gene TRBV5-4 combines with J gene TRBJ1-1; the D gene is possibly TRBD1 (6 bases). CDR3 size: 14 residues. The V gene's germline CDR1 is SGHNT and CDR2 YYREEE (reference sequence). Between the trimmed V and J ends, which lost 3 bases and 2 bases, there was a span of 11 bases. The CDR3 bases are TGTGCCAGCAGCTCACAGGGCATAAACACTGAAGCTTTCTTT. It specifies CASSSQGINTEAFF.

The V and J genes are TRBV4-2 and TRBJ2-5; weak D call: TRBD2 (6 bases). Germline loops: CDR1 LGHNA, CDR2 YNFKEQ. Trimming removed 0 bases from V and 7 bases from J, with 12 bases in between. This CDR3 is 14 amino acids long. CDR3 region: CASSQELAVGTQYF. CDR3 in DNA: TGTGCCAGCAGCCAAGAACTAGCTGTAGGGACCCAGTACTTC.

Written as DNA, the CDR3 is TGTGCCAGCAGTGAAGCGGCCTTGGTTTATGGCTACACCTTC. Protein sequence: CASSEAALVYGYTF. The V call is TRBV6-1, the J call TRBJ1-2, with unresolved D. The CDR3 is made up of 14 amino acids. The V end was cut by 0 bases, the J end by 5 bases, with 10 bases between. Per the germline V gene, CDR1 is MNHNS and CDR2 is SASEGT.

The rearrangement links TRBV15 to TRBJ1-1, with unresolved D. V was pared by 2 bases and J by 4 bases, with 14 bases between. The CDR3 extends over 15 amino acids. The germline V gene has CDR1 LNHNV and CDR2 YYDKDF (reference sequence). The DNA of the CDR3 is TGTGCCACCAGCAGAAAACGTCGGGGAGGCACTGAAGCTTTCTTT. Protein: CATSRKRRGGTEAFF.

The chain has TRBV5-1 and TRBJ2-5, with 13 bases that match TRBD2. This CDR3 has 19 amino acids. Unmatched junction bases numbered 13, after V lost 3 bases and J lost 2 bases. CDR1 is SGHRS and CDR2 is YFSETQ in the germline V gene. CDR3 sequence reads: CASSWGPNPGLAGQETQYF. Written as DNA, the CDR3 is TGCGCCAGCAGCTGGGGCCCGAATCCGGGACTAGCGGGGCAAGAGACCCAGTACTTC.